A selection of T cell receptor beta chains follows, all from one sample in a study of control samples from healthy donors and cancer patients. Measured with immunoSEQ multiplex PCR; TCRdb has only the in-frame clones, and not every one. The table has about 140,000 clones, 85% to 95% seen once. The sequencing sample was made of blood. These receptors all stem from a man in his forties or fifties in good health. The CDR3 runs from the conserved cysteine through the conserved F or W. D genes are given only for firm matches. Only part of the rows carry a size: once, few, many, or a class if the clone is expanded.

clone_size: -; j_call: TRBJ1-2; v_call: TRBV13; d_call: -; cdr3_aa: CASSLGNGYTF; cdr3_nt: TGTGCCAGCAGCTTAGGTAACGGCTACACCTTC
clone_size: -; j_call: TRBJ1-2; v_call: TRBV18; d_call: -; cdr3_aa: CASSPGSQRDGYTF; cdr3_nt: TGTGCCAGCTCACCAGGGTCTCAAAGGGACGGCTACACCTTC
clone_size: -; j_call: TRBJ2-1; v_call: TRBV3-1/TRBV3-2; d_call: -; cdr3_aa: CASSQEVGVNEQFF; cdr3_nt: TGTGCCAGCAGCCAAGAGGTGGGGGTTAATGAGCAGTTCTTC
clone_size: -; j_call: TRBJ2-5; v_call: TRBV11-2; d_call: TRBD1; cdr3_aa: CASSLDLTWDREQETQYF; cdr3_nt: TGTGCCAGCAGCTTAGACCTGACGTGGGACAGGGAACAAGAGACCCAGTACTTC
clone_size: once; j_call: TRBJ1-3; v_call: TRBV5-1; d_call: TRBD1; cdr3_aa: CASSTSGQGIETIYF; cdr3_nt: TGCGCCAGCAGCACATCGGGACAGGGGATAGAGACCATATATTTT
clone_size: -; j_call: TRBJ1-6; v_call: TRBV6-6; d_call: -; cdr3_aa: CASSWISDSPLHF; cdr3_nt: TGTGCCAGCAGTTGGATTAGTGATTCACCCCTCCACTTT
clone_size: few; j_call: TRBJ1-4; v_call: TRBV21-1; d_call: -; cdr3_aa: CASSKGLRTGGILTNEKLFF; cdr3_nt: TGTGCCAGCAGCAAAGGACTGAGGACGGGCGGGATACTAACTAATGAAAAACTGTTTTTT
clone_size: once; j_call: TRBJ2-7; v_call: TRBV15; d_call: -; cdr3_aa: CATSKGEAYEQYF; cdr3_nt: TGTGCCACCAGTAAGGGGGAAGCCTACGAGCAGTACTTC
clone_size: -; j_call: TRBJ2-1; v_call: TRBV27; d_call: TRBD2; cdr3_aa: CASSLTSGSAGNEQFF; cdr3_nt: TGTGCCAGCAGCCTAACTTCAGGGTCAGCGGGAAATGAGCAGTTCTTC
clone_size: -; j_call: TRBJ2-1; v_call: TRBV9; d_call: -; cdr3_aa: CASSVRVSAEQFF; cdr3_nt: TGTGCCAGCAGCGTAAGGGTCTCTGCGGAGCAGTTCTTC
clone_size: once; j_call: TRBJ1-1; v_call: TRBV9; d_call: -; cdr3_aa: CASSVDFRGGTEAFF; cdr3_nt: TGTGCCAGCAGCGTAGATTTCAGGGGAGGAACTGAAGCTTTCTTT
clone_size: -; j_call: TRBJ1-5; v_call: TRBV6-5; d_call: TRBD1; cdr3_aa: CASSPTGIGPQHF; cdr3_nt: TGTGCCAGCAGCCCGACAGGGATCGGGCCCCAGCATTTT
clone_size: -; j_call: TRBJ2-7; v_call: TRBV28; d_call: -; cdr3_aa: CASEGPNYEQYF; cdr3_nt: TGTGCCAGCGAGGGCCCAAACTACGAGCAGTACTTC
clone_size: -; j_call: TRBJ1-3; v_call: TRBV12-3/TRBV12-4; d_call: -; cdr3_aa: CASGQGLGNTIYF; cdr3_nt: TGTGCCAGCGGCCAGGGTTTAGGAAACACCATATATTTT